The 28 T cell receptor beta chains below were found in one sample sequenced in a study of blood T cell repertoires in COVID-19. Only in-frame clones appear in the TCRdb table, and some are missing; sequencing was by immunoSEQ multiplex PCR. The table includes fewer than 300,000 clones, roughly 84% detected once. The specimen was peripheral blood. The origin of the receptors is a human donor with COVID-19, enrolled during active disease. The donor label of this sample is uncertain.

In this sample, this clone turned up a few times. The genes are TRBV5-6 and TRBJ1-2, with 7 bases lining up with TRBD1. This CDR3 spans 13 amino acids. V dropped 4 bases and J dropped 9; count of bases not matched to a gene: 9. CDR1 SGHDT and CDR2 YYEEEE come from the germline V gene. CDR3 loop: CASSEGQFGSYTF. The CDR3 DNA sequence: TGTGCCAGCAGCGAGGGACAGTTCGGGAGCTACACCTTC.

This clone was seen once. V gene TRBV5-1 combines with J gene TRBJ1-1; D is unclear. Trimming removed 2 bases at V and 5 bases at J, with 16 bases between. There are 15 residues in the CDR3. Per the germline V gene, CDR1 is SGHRS and CDR2 is YFSETQ. The CDR3 here is CASSFTGIPETEAFF. Here the CDR3 DNA reads TGCGCCAGCAGCTTCACGGGAATCCCTGAGACTGAAGCTTTCTTT.

In its sample, this clone was seen once. This chain connects TRBV19 to TRBJ1-2; tentatively, D is TRBD1 (5 bases). Germline V gene lookup returns CDR1 LNHDA and CDR2 SQIVND (reference sequence). V lost 3 bases, J lost 8 bases, and 13 bases lay in between. The CDR3 length is 13 residues. For the CDR3, the DNA is TGTGCCAGTAGTATTTCCCAGGGAGGCGGCTACACCTTC. Amino acid sequence: CASSISQGGGYTF. Drawing the rest from reference TRBV19 and TRBJ1-2, the complete variable domain is DGGITQSPKYLFRKEGQNVTLSCEQNLNHDAMYWYRQDPGQGLRLIYYSQIVNDFQKGDIAEGYSVSREKKESFPLTVTSAQKNPTAFYLCASSISQGGGYTFGSGTRLTVV.

This clone has only a few counts. V gene TRBV11-2 combines with J gene TRBJ2-2; 10 nucleotides agree with TRBD1. CDR1 is SGHAT and CDR2 is FQNNGV in the germline V gene. The CDR3 consists of 15 residues. The V gene end was trimmed by 4 bases and the J gene end by 6 bases; junction bases not matched to a gene: 5. For the CDR3, the DNA is TGTGCCAGCAGCTACGGGACAGGGGTGGCCGGGGAGCTGTTTTTT. This codes for CASSYGTGVAGELFF.

V and J are TRBV29-1 and TRBJ2-5; a weak D match, TRBD2 (6 bases). The CDR3 consists of 15 residues. Germline V gene sequence: CDR1 SQVTM, CDR2 ANQGSEA. V was trimmed by 3 bases and J by 1 base, leaving 15 bases between them. The CDR3 region is CSVEGGAGTQETQYF. In nucleotides, the CDR3 is TGCAGCGTTGAGGGCGGGGCGGGGACCCAAGAGACCCAGTACTTC.

The CDR3 DNA is TGTGCCAGCAACCAACAGGGGTTTGGCACTGAAGCTTTCTTT. It codes for CASNQQGFGTEAFF. J is TRBJ1-1 and V is TRBV27, with 7 bases aligning to TRBD1. The V gene end was trimmed by 7 bases and the J gene end by 4 bases; junction bases not matched to a gene: 9. The CDR3 covers 14 residues. The germline CDR1 and CDR2 sequences are MNHEY and SMNVEV (reference sequence).

The V and J genes are TRBV5-5 and TRBJ2-7, with a possible D match to TRBD2 (6 bases). The germline V gene has CDR1 SGHKS and CDR2 YYEKEE (reference sequence). With 3 bases removed from V and 0 bases from J, the gap between germline ends came to 16 bases. This CDR3 is 16 amino acids long. CDR3 region: CASSSIRDGGSYEQYF. CDR3 in DNA: TGTGCCAGCAGCTCAATCCGGGACGGGGGCTCCTACGAGCAGTACTTC.

This clone was counted between two and nine times. CDR3 DNA sequence: TGCGCCAGCAGCCGCTGGCCAGGGGAGCCCCAGCATTTT. This encodes CASSRWPGEPQHF. V and J are TRBV5-1 and TRBJ1-5, with a possible D match to TRBD1 (6 bases). This CDR3 contains 13 residues. Germline CDR1 SGHRS, CDR2 YFSETQ. V lost 4 bases and J 8 bases, leaving 13 bases between the germline ends.

V usage is TRBV20-1 and J usage is TRBJ2-3; 8 nucleotides align to TRBD1. V shed 3 bases and J 4 bases; nucleotides not matched to a gene: 3. The germline V gene has CDR1 DFQATT and CDR2 SNEGSKA (reference sequence). This CDR3 comprises 13 residues. The CDR3 nucleotides are TGCAGTGCTAGTGGGACAGGAGCAGATACGCAGTATTTT. Translation gives CSASGTGADTQYF.

The chain combines TRBV25-1 with TRBJ2-7, with 12 nucleotides matching TRBD2. Germline CDR1 reads MGHDK; CDR2 reads SYGVNS. Unmatched junction bases numbered 2, after V lost 4 bases and J lost 4 bases. The CDR3 totals 14 residues. For the CDR3, the DNA is TGTGCCAGCAGTGCCGGACTAGCGGGATACGAGCAGTACTTC. The encoded protein is CASSAGLAGYEQYF.

On this clone itself: One end of the junction varies from germline; a read error may be responsible. The chain is built from TRBV2 and TRBJ1-4, with TRBD1 matching 7 bases. The CDR3 is 13 residues long. The germline V gene has CDR1 SNHLY and CDR2 FYNNEI. In DNA form, the CDR3 reads TGTGCCAGCAACACACAGGGGAATGGAAAACTGTTTTTT. It encodes CASNTQGNGKLFF.

This chain connects TRBV28 to TRBJ1-5, with D possibly being TRBD1 (5 bases). CDR1 MDHEN and CDR2 SYDVKM come from the germline V gene. The CDR3 runs 17 residues. V lost 4 bases and J lost 3, with 19 bases in between. CDR3 in DNA: TGTGCCAGCAGTTCCCACCTCGGTGGGGCCGACAATCAGCCCCAGCATTTT. As protein: CASSSHLGGADNQPQHF.

Of note for this clone: Other DNA sequences in this specimen translate into the identical CDR3. V is TRBV12-3 or TRBV12-4 and J is TRBJ1-1, with D maybe TRBD1 (6 bases). V was trimmed by 5 bases and J by 8 bases, leaving 12 bases between them. This CDR3 spans 12 amino acids. CDR3 in DNA: TGTGCCAGCAGTCCCTCCGGGACAGAAGCTTTCTTT. Translation gives CASSPSGTEAFF.

The chain uses TRBV15 and TRBJ1-3, with a weak D call TRBD1 (5 bases). Germline loops: CDR1 LNHNV, CDR2 YYDKDF (reference sequence). Between the trimmed V and J ends, which lost 0 bases and 0 bases, there was a span of 12 bases. CDR3 length equals 17 residues. The CDR3: CATSRDRASRSGNTIYF. CDR3 bases: TGTGCCACCAGCAGAGACAGGGCCAGCCGCTCTGGAAACACCATATATTTT.

In this sample, this clone turned up a few times. The J gene is TRBJ2-1, the V gene TRBV27; 8 bases match TRBD2. This CDR3 is 16 amino acids long. Losses at the gene ends were 5 bases for V and 9 bases for J; bases not matched to a gene: 15. Germline CDR1 reads MNHEY; CDR2 reads SMNVEV (reference sequence). The CDR3 nucleotides read TGTGCCAGCAGTAAACTGAGCGGGAGTGGTCGGGTTGAGCAGTTCTTC. The encoded protein is CASSKLSGSGRVEQFF.

The V and J genes are TRBV29-1 and TRBJ1-1; D gene unclear. V lost 4 bases, J lost 1 base, and 10 bases lay in between. This CDR3 spans 13 amino acids. The germline CDR1 and CDR2 sequences are SQVTM and ANQGSEA. The DNA of the CDR3 is TGCAGCGTTGGACGGGAGGCGAACACTGAAGCTTTCTTT. Residues: CSVGREANTEAFF.

This chain links TRBV5-5 with TRBJ1-5; 7 bases map to TRBD1. The V segment lost 4 bases and the J segment 2 bases; nucleotides outside the gene matches: 3. The germline gives CDR1 SGHKS, CDR2 YYEKEE (reference sequence). The CDR3 has 14 residues. CDR3 protein: CASSPGTGNQPQHF. DNA for the CDR3: TGTGCCAGCAGCCCTGGGACAGGCAATCAGCCCCAGCATTTT.

This chain links TRBV30 with TRBJ2-5; 9 bases agree with TRBD2. Per germline, CDR1 GTSNPN and CDR2 SVGIG (reference sequence). The J segment lost 9 bases and the V segment lost 2 bases, leaving 10 bases of the junction unmatched. The CDR3 length is 14 residues. CDR3 sequence: CAWSRVASGTPQYF. In DNA form, the CDR3 reads TGTGCCTGGAGTAGGGTAGCTAGCGGGACGCCCCAGTACTTC.

This clone was detected a few times. This sequence joins TRBV9 and TRBJ1-6; 7 bases map to TRBD1. Germline CDR1 SGDLS, CDR2 YYNGEE. The CDR3 length is 15 residues. J was trimmed by 18 bases and V by 7 bases; bases with no gene match: 22. The CDR3 is CASAGTAQTAATPHF. For the CDR3, the DNA is TGTGCCAGCGCGGGGACAGCACAGACAGCCGCCACCCCCCACTTT.

This clone has more than one count but fewer than ten. The CDR3 bases are TGTGCCACCAGTAACAGATTATTTAATGAAAAACTGTTTTTT. Amino acid sequence: CATSNRLFNEKLFF. The V gene is TRBV24-1, the J gene TRBJ1-4, with D hard to call. Trimming took 6 bases from V and 4 from J, leaving 11 bases between them. CDR1 and CDR2 from the germline V gene are KGHDR and SFDVKD. The CDR3 has 14 amino acids.

The chain carries TRBV20-1 and TRBJ2-7, with D tentatively TRBD1 (6 bases). This CDR3 spans 11 amino acids. Germline assignment: CDR1 DFQATT and CDR2 SNEGSKA (reference sequence). Trimming shortened V by 4 bases and J by 10 bases, and 14 bases separated the two germline ends. The CDR3 DNA reads TGCAGTGCTATGACCCAACAGGGCCAGTACTTC. It is translated as CSAMTQQGQYF.

This rearrangement joins TRBV6-5 to TRBJ2-7; 7 nucleotides match TRBD2. CDR1 is MNHEY and CDR2 is SVGAGI in the germline V gene. With 4 bases clipped from V and 3 bases from J, the junction kept 6 bases outside the gene matches. The CDR3 runs to 14 residues. CDR3 DNA sequence: TGTGCCAGCAGTTCTGGGCGGGAGAACTACGAGCAGTACTTC. It translates to CASSSGRENYEQYF.

This sequence joins TRBV29-1 and TRBJ1-1; maybe TRBD1 (6 bases). This CDR3 is 13 amino acids long. V shed 6 bases and J shed 0 bases, with 11 bases lying between them. From germline, CDR1 is SQVTM and CDR2 ANQGSEA. CDR3 residues: CSVDTGMNTEAFF. In nucleotides, the CDR3 is TGCAGCGTAGATACAGGGATGAACACTGAAGCTTTCTTT.

The chain links TRBV7-2 to TRBJ2-2; possible D gene TRBD1, 6 bases. Between the trimmed V and J ends, which lost 4 bases and 4 bases, there was a span of 19 bases. The CDR3 sequence is 17 residues long. Germline V lookup: CDR1 SGHTA, CDR2 FQGNSA. CDR3 in amino acids: CASSSQTLDSSTGELFF. CDR3 DNA: TGTGCCAGCAGCTCCCAAACCTTGGACAGTTCCACCGGGGAGCTGTTTTTT. The whole variable domain, remainder taken from reference TRBV7-2 and TRBJ2-2, is GAGVSQSPSNKVTEKGKDVELRCDPISGHTALYWYRQSLGQGLEFLIYFQGNSAPDKSGLPSDRFSAERTGGSVSTLTIQRTQQEDSAVYLCASSSQTLDSSTGELFFGEGSRLTVL.

The chain is built from TRBV18 and TRBJ2-1; 8 bases agree with TRBD2. The J segment lost 5 bases and the V segment lost 0 bases, leaving 6 bases of the junction unmatched. This CDR3 spans 16 amino acids. The germline V gene encodes CDR1 KGHSH and CDR2 LQKENI. CDR3 protein: CASSPPEREWHNEQFF. As DNA, the CDR3 is TGTGCCAGCTCACCACCGGAGCGGGAGTGGCACAATGAGCAGTTCTTC.

The chain joins TRBV7-2 to TRBJ2-7; 13 bases line up with TRBD2. With 5 bases clipped from V and 6 bases from J, the junction kept 10 bases outside the gene matches. The CDR3 runs 16 residues. The V gene's germline CDR1 is SGHTA and CDR2 FQGNSA. As DNA, the CDR3 is TGTGCCAGCAGCAGCGGACTAGCGGGAGACTTAGGCGAGCAGTACTTC. Protein sequence: CASSSGLAGDLGEQYF.

J is TRBJ1-1 and V is TRBV27; TRBD1 aligns across 7 bases. The CDR3 covers 15 residues. V trimming: 5 bases; J trimming: 1 base; junction bases outside the gene matches: 7. Germline V gene lookup returns CDR1 MNHEY and CDR2 SMNVEV (reference sequence). The CDR3, as DNA: TGTGCCAGCAGTCCCGGACAGGCTTCGAACACTGAAGCTTTCTTT. It specifies CASSPGQASNTEAFF.

The chain carries TRBV18 and TRBJ1-6; 7 nucleotides match TRBD1. Looked up from germline, CDR1 is KGHSH and CDR2 is LQKENI. CDR3 length: 14 amino acids. V lost 2 bases to trimming and J lost 9 bases; unmatched junction nucleotides: 4. Written as DNA, the CDR3 is TGTGCCAGCTCACCAAGGGACAGAACTTCACCCCTCCACTTT. Its translation: CASSPRDRTSPLHF.